This is a list of T cell receptor beta chains from one sample in a study of blood T cells in healthy people across ages. TCRdb processed the 5' RACE reads anew with MiXCR; each CDR3 protein has one entry. The data hold 1.5 million to 2 million distinct CDR3 sequences, with roughly 27% observed a single time. Material: blood. The receptors originated from a woman in her thirties in good health. CDR3s include the opening cysteine and the closing phenylalanine or tryptophan. D genes are given only for firm matches. Clone sizes are given selectively: once, few, many, or a class where the clone is expanded.

j_call v_call d_call clone_size cdr3_aa cdr3_nt
TRBJ2-1 TRBV5-1 - few CASSLQGPEQFF TGCGCCAGCAGCTTACAGGGACCTGAGCAGTTCTTC
TRBJ1-2 TRBV24-1 - - CATSEGCGYTF TGTGCCACCAGTGAGGGGTGTGGCTACACCTTC
TRBJ2-2 TRBV29-1 TRBD2 few CSVASGMNTGELFF TGCAGCGTTGCTAGCGGGATGAACACCGGGGAGCTGTTTTTT
TRBJ2-1 TRBV30 TRBD2 - CACHGTSGINEQFF TGTGCCTGTCACGGGACTAGCGGGATTAATGAGCAGTTCTTC
TRBJ1-2 TRBV5-1 TRBD1 many CASSSKRTGKKSYGYTF TGCGCCAGCAGCTCAAAACGGACAGGGAAGAAGAGCTATGGCTACACCTTC
TRBJ2-1 TRBV12-3/TRBV12-4 TRBD1 - CASSPGYDRGEQFF TGTGCCAGCAGTCCTGGTTACGACAGGGGTGAGCAGTTCTTC
TRBJ2-1 TRBV24-1 TRBD1 - CATSDSGQGGNEQFF TGTGCCACCAGTGATTCTGGACAGGGTGGCAATGAGCAGTTCTTC
TRBJ2-3 TRBV7-9 TRBD2 - CASGLGTSANWRSTDTQYF TGTGCCAGCGGTCTGGGTACTAGCGCCAATTGGAGGTCGACAGATACGCAGTATTTT
TRBJ1-4 TRBV12-3/TRBV12-4 TRBD1 - CASSLGQGATEKLFF TGTGCCAGCAGTCTCGGACAGGGGGCGACTGAAAAACTGTTTTTT
TRBJ2-7 TRBV6-2/TRBV6-3 TRBD2 - CASSPRTSGRSYEQYF TGTGCCAGCAGTCCCCGGACTAGCGGGAGGTCCTACGAGCAGTACTTC
TRBJ2-1 TRBV20-1 - few CSARDLLGRPVYNEQFF TGCAGTGCTAGAGATCTCCTAGGCCGACCCGTTTACAATGAGCAGTTCTTC
TRBJ2-7 TRBV15 TRBD2 few CATSREGLRAGVRYEQYF TGTGCCACCAGCAGAGAAGGCCTGCGGGCGGGAGTTCGGTACGAGCAGTACTTC
TRBJ2-2 TRBV20-1 - - CSPFGVAPGELFF TGCAGTCCTTTTGGGGTAGCGCCCGGGGAGCTGTTTTTT
TRBJ2-5 TRBV28 - - CASRASSGEYF TGTGCCAGCAGGGCCAGCAGTGGGGAGTACTTC
TRBJ2-1 TRBV12-3/TRBV12-4 TRBD2 few CASRALAGVGNEQFF TGTGCCAGCAGAGCACTAGCGGGAGTGGGGAATGAGCAGTTCTTC
TRBJ1-5 TRBV6-6 - - CASSYNSPLQPQHF TGTGCCAGCAGTTACAATTCCCCCTTGCAGCCCCAGCATTTT
TRBJ1-2 TRBV28 TRBD1 - CASRQGQSRLGYTF TGTGCCAGCAGGCAGGGACAGTCCCGATTGGGCTACACCTTC
TRBJ1-5 TRBV12-3/TRBV12-4 TRBD1 few CASSPTGLGQPQHF TGTGCCAGCAGTCCGACAGGGTTGGGTCAGCCCCAGCATTTT
TRBJ2-7 TRBV28 TRBD1 - CASSSLNRGLAYEQYF TGTGCCAGCAGTTCTCTAAACAGGGGATTGGCCTACGAGCAGTACTTC
TRBJ2-7 TRBV5-1 - few CASSRGDRAREQYF TGCGCCAGCAGCAGGGGGGACAGAGCCCGCGAGCAGTACTTC